This TCR beta chain emerged from a study of blood T cell repertoires in COVID-19. Study as a whole: Specimens from acute and convalescent COVID-19 originated in the United States, Italy and Spain. T cells, B-cell-depleted T cells, or PBMCs provided the cDNA or gDNA that served as material.

CDR1 is DFQATT and CDR2 is SNEGSKA in the germline V gene (reference sequence). V lost 3 bases and J 5 bases, leaving 16 bases between the germline ends. The CDR3 extends over 14 amino acids. Original processing notes: The authors estimated nucleated cell counts from reference gene primer amplification. Only in-frame clones appear in the TCRdb table, and some are missing; sequencing was by immunoSEQ multiplex PCR. V and J calls and clone size are copied from that table; D and trimming were computed from the DNA. The sample has about 200,000 clones; approximately 84% are singletons. This clone was recorded a few times. At the DNA level, this CDR3 is encoded by other sequences in the same sample as well.

Material for sequencing was peripheral blood. The source is a woman aged 80 or over with acute or convalescent COVID-19. The rearrangement joins TRBV20-1 to TRBJ1-2; weak D call: TRBD1 (5 bases). The CDR3 DNA reads as TGCAGTGCTAGTGGTGACAGTGTCACGTATGGCTACACCTTC. This sequence encodes CSASGDSVTYGYTF.